This TCR beta chain was captured in a study of blood T cell repertoires in COVID-19. Profiled with immunoSEQ multiplex PCR; TCRdb holds only in-frame clones, not every one. Of about 80,000 clones detected, around 79% appear once; the ten largest clones hold roughly 15%. This CDR3 has 13 residues. Looked up from germline, CDR1 is MNHNS and CDR2 is SASEGT. After removal of 0 bases from V and 11 bases from J, the junction contained 5 bases not matched to a gene. The specimen was peripheral blood. The sequence came from a human donor in a cohort sampled during active COVID-19. The chain combines TRBV6-1 with TRBJ1-2, with 8 bases that match TRBD1. The CDR3 DNA sequence: TGTGCCAGCAGTGAAGCTGGACAGGGTATTTACACCTTC. The encoded protein is CASSEAGQGIYTF.